One sample yielded the 23 T cell receptor beta chains listed below, sequenced in a study of T cell responses to AZD1222 COVID-19 vaccine. The repertoire was sequenced with immunoSEQ multiplex PCR; TCRdb's copy has only in-frame clones and lacks some. The sample carries over 100,000 clones, roughly 90% recorded once. The source was peripheral blood, collected on day 0 of AZD1222 vaccination. These receptors were collected from an adult in good health.

The chain has TRBV7-3 and TRBJ1-1; 7 nucleotides match TRBD1. V was pared by 2 bases and J by 4 bases, with 1 base of the junction left unmatched. Germline V CDR1 and CDR2: SGHTA, FQGTGA. The CDR3 loop spans 13 amino acids. CDR3 in DNA: TGTGCCAGCAGCTTAGACAGGGTCACTGAAGCTTTCTTT. This gives the protein CASSLDRVTEAFF.

V usage is TRBV10-3 and J usage is TRBJ2-1, with a weak D call TRBD2 (5 bases). From germline, CDR1 is ENHRY and CDR2 SYGVKD. Between the trimmed V and J ends, which lost 0 bases and 2 bases, there was a span of 11 bases. The CDR3 length is 16 residues. Here the CDR3 reads CAISESTGIPYNEQFF. The CDR3 nucleotides are TGTGCCATCAGTGAGTCAACGGGAATCCCCTACAATGAGCAGTTCTTC.

V is TRBV6-6 and J is TRBJ1-3; 12 bases are a match to TRBD1. Trimming removed 5 bases from V and 3 bases from J; junction bases left unmatched: 5. The CDR3 is 16 residues long. Germline V lookup: CDR1 MNHNY, CDR2 SVGAGI (reference sequence). CDR3 DNA sequence: TGTGCCAGCAGTCCTGGGACAGGGGGCTTTGGAAACACCATATATTTT. Translated: CASSPGTGGFGNTIYF.

Comment on this clone: Other DNA sequences in the sample encode the same CDR3. The J gene is TRBJ2-1, the V gene TRBV9; D possibly corresponds to TRBD2 (6 bases). CDR1 SGDLS and CDR2 YYNGEE come from the germline V gene. V was trimmed by 0 bases and J by 0 bases, leaving 7 bases between them. This CDR3 contains 15 residues. Here the CDR3 DNA reads TGTGCCAGCAGCGTAGCGGGAGCCTCCTACAATGAGCAGTTCTTC. Protein: CASSVAGASYNEQFF.

This CDR3 reads CASSGGKDRAYNEQFF. CDR3 sequence (DNA): TGTGCCAGCAGCGGGGGTAAGGACAGGGCCTACAATGAGCAGTTCTTC. J is TRBJ2-1 and V is TRBV9; 8 nucleotides align to TRBD1. CDR3 length equals 16 residues. The germline V gene has CDR1 SGDLS and CDR2 YYNGEE. Unmatched junction bases numbered 7, after V lost 3 bases and J lost 2 bases.

J is TRBJ2-2 and V is TRBV7-6; tentative D call: TRBD1 (6 bases). The CDR3 runs 14 residues. With 3 bases removed from V and 3 bases from J, the gap between germline ends came to 8 bases. Germline values: CDR1 SGHVS, CDR2 FNYEAQ. CDR3 protein: CASSLTGYTGELFF. The DNA for the CDR3 is TGTGCCAGCAGCTTGACAGGCTACACCGGGGAGCTGTTTTTT.

The CDR3 protein is CASKRAGGPGTDTQYF. Written as DNA, the CDR3 is TGTGCCAGTAAGCGAGCGGGGGGGCCGGGCACAGATACGCAGTATTTT. V usage is TRBV19 and J usage is TRBJ2-3; 10 nucleotides match TRBD2. Germline CDR1 and CDR2: LNHDA and SQIVND (reference sequence). Trimming cost V 7 bases and J 1 base; bases outside gene matches: 8. CDR3 length: 16 amino acids.

The rearrangement links TRBV18 to TRBJ2-1, with a possible D match to TRBD2 (6 bases). This CDR3 contains 15 residues. CDR1 and CDR2 (germline): KGHSH, LQKENI. The V end was cut by 1 base, the J end by 2 bases, with 9 bases between. This chain's CDR3 is CASSPHVAAYNEQFF. Here the CDR3 DNA reads TGTGCCAGCTCACCACATGTAGCGGCCTACAATGAGCAGTTCTTC.

This clone was recorded only once. The rearrangement links TRBV18 to TRBJ1-4; D gene unclear. Trimming cost V 1 base and J 7 bases, with 10 bases left between them. The CDR3 consists of 14 residues. Germline lookup yields CDR1 KGHSH and CDR2 LQKENI. The CDR3 DNA reads as TGTGCCAGCTCACCACAAGGGAGGAGTGAAAAACTGTTTTTT. Protein product: CASSPQGRSEKLFF.

CDR3 DNA sequence: TGTGCCAGCAGCCAAGATTCCGGGCCTGGAAACACCATATATTTT. Its translation is CASSQDSGPGNTIYF. This rearrangement joins TRBV3-1 (or the pseudogene TRBV3-2) to TRBJ1-3; D gene ambiguous. V lost 0 bases and J 2 bases, leaving 8 bases between the germline ends. Germline CDR1 is LGHDT and CDR2 is YNNKEL (reference sequence). The CDR3 spans 15 residues.

This clone was observed a single time. The chain has TRBV19 and TRBJ1-2, with D possibly being TRBD1 (6 bases). The V end lost 5 bases, the J end lost 1 base, and 14 bases lay between the germline ends. Germline values: CDR1 LNHDA, CDR2 SQIVND (reference sequence). The CDR3 length is 15 residues. The CDR3 DNA reads as TGTGCCAGTAGTTCACCGGGGGCATTTAACTATGGCTACACCTTC. Protein product: CASSSPGAFNYGYTF.

The chain uses TRBV19 and TRBJ2-1, with D possibly TRBD2 on 6 matching bases. Trimming left V 9 bases short and J 5 bases short, with 14 bases between. The germline gives CDR1 LNHDA, CDR2 SQIVND (reference sequence). The CDR3 length is 13 residues. The CDR3 DNA sequence: TGTGCCAGCTTTAGCGGCCCCGACAATGAGCAGTTCTTC. Amino acid sequence: CASFSGPDNEQFF. The full variable domain, with the rest looked up from reference TRBV19 and TRBJ2-1, is DGGITQSPKYLFRKEGQNVTLSCEQNLNHDAMYWYRQDPGQGLRLIYYSQIVNDFQKGDIAEGYSVSREKKESFPLTVTSAQKNPTAFYLCASFSGPDNEQFFGPGTRLTVL.

The chain couples TRBV6-1 to TRBJ1-2; D gene ambiguous. The length of the CDR3 is 15 residues. Germline lookup yields CDR1 MNHNS and CDR2 SASEGT. V was clipped by 3 bases and J by 4 bases, with 15 bases between them. The DNA of the CDR3 is TGTGCCAGCAGTGATGGGTCGTCCCGCCTCTATGGCTACACCTTC. Protein product: CASSDGSSRLYGYTF.

V gene TRBV28 combines with J gene TRBJ1-6; 7 bases line up with TRBD1. The CDR3 runs to 14 residues. Trimming took 3 bases from V and 10 from J; bases not matched to a gene: 6. Germline CDR1 is MDHEN and CDR2 is SYDVKM. The CDR3 DNA follows: TGTGCCAGCAGTTTCCGACAGGGAGGATCACCCCTCCACTTT. This codes for CASSFRQGGSPLHF.

This sequence joins TRBV3-1 (or the pseudogene TRBV3-2) and TRBJ1-1; D call uncertain. CDR1 is LGHDT, CDR2 YNNKEL, per germline (reference sequence). V was clipped by 8 bases and J by 12 bases, with 16 bases between them. The CDR3 is 11 residues long. The CDR3 region has the DNA TGTGCCAGCTTCACCTCGGGAGAGTCTTTCTTT. The encoded protein is CASFTSGESFF.

The chain combines TRBV6-1 with TRBJ1-2, with D possibly matching TRBD1 (5 bases). Germline V CDR1 and CDR2: MNHNS, SASEGT. Trimming cost V 2 bases and J 6 bases, with 13 bases left between them. The CDR3 totals 14 residues. In nucleotides, the CDR3 is TGTGCCAGCAGTGAAAGGGGACGGAGGGATGGCTACACCTTC. Translated: CASSERGRRDGYTF.

Many counts were recorded for this clone. This rearrangement joins TRBV6-5 to TRBJ1-2; TRBD1 matches at 8 bases. The J segment lost 8 bases and the V segment lost 6 bases, leaving 14 bases of the junction unmatched. Germline V gene lookup returns CDR1 MNHEY and CDR2 SVGAGI. The CDR3 is 15 amino acids. The CDR3: CASRQTDRGFEGYTF. The CDR3 coding sequence is TGTGCCAGCAGGCAAACCGACAGGGGTTTTGAGGGCTACACCTTC.

V usage is TRBV7-2 and J usage is TRBJ2-3; TRBD2 agrees at 8 bases. V shed 2 bases, J shed 1 base, and the junction held 8 bases outside the gene matches. Per the germline V gene, CDR1 is SGHTA and CDR2 is FQGNSA. The CDR3 spans 17 residues. The CDR3 DNA reads TGTGCCAGCAGCTTAAGGGCCAGGCGGGGGGGCACAGATACGCAGTATTTT. Its protein is CASSLRARRGGTDTQYF.

The chain recombines TRBV5-1 with TRBJ1-2; D not resolved. The germline V and J ends were trimmed by 0 bases and 3 bases, with 9 bases remaining between them. Germline-derived CDR1 and CDR2 are SGHRS and YFSETQ. CDR3 size: 14 residues. The CDR3 loop is CASSLAGFDYGYTF. In DNA, the CDR3 is TGCGCCAGCAGCTTGGCGGGATTTGACTATGGCTACACCTTC.

V gene TRBV11-2 combines with J gene TRBJ1-1; 7 nucleotides match TRBD1. This CDR3 region has 15 residues. V shed 4 bases and J 2 bases; nucleotides not matched to a gene: 7. Germline CDR1 SGHAT, CDR2 FQNNGV. CDR3 coding DNA: TGTGCCAGCAGCTCCACGACAGGGTACAACACTGAAGCTTTCTTT. Translating it yields CASSSTTGYNTEAFF. Variable domain in full (rest from reference TRBV11-2 and TRBJ1-1): EAGVAQSPRYKIIEKRQSVAFWCNPISGHATLYWYQQILGQGPKLLIQFQNNGVVDDSQLPKDRFSAERLKGVDSTLKIQPAKLEDSAVYLCASSSTTGYNTEAFFGQGTRLTVV.

The gene calls are TRBV18 and TRBJ1-5; perhaps TRBD1 as D (5 bases). The CDR3 is made up of 16 amino acids. The germline gives CDR1 KGHSH, CDR2 LQKENI. V lost 3 bases and J lost 3, with 15 bases in between. For the CDR3, the DNA is TGTGCCAGCTCACCCTCGGCAGGGCGCCCCAATCAGCCCCAGCATTTT. It is translated as CASSPSAGRPNQPQHF.

This chain links TRBV6-5 with TRBJ1-3; D uncertain. The CDR3 runs to 14 residues. The germline V and J ends were trimmed by 6 bases and 0 bases, with 9 bases remaining between them. The germline CDR1 and CDR2 sequences are MNHEY and SVGAGI. CDR3 amino acids: CASSGRYSGNTIYF. DNA for the CDR3: TGTGCCAGCAGCGGACGGTACTCTGGAAACACCATATATTTT.

The rearrangement links TRBV5-1 to TRBJ1-6; tentatively, D is TRBD1 (5 bases). V was clipped by 1 base and J by 5 bases, with 10 bases between them. CDR1 and CDR2 from the germline V gene are SGHRS and YFSETQ. The CDR3 runs 15 residues. Here the CDR3 DNA reads TGCGCCAGCAGCTTGCAGGGCCGAGATAATTCACCCCTCCACTTT. Protein sequence: CASSLQGRDNSPLHF.